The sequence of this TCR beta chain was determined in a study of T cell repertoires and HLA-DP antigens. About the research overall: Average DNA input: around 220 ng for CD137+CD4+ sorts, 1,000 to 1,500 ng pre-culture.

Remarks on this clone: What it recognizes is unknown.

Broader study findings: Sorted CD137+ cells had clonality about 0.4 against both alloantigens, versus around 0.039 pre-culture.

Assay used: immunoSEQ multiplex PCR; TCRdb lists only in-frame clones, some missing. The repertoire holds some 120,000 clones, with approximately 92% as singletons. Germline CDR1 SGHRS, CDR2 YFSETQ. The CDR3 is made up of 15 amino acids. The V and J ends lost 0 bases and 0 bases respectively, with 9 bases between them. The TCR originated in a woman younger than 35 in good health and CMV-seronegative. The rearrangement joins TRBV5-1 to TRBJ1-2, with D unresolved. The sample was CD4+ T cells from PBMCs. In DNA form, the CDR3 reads TGCGCCAGCAGCTTGGGGTCAGGAGCTAACTATGGCTACACCTTC. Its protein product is CASSLGSGANYGYTF. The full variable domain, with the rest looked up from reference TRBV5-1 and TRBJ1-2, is KAGVTQTPRYLIKTRGQQVTLSCSPISGHRSVSWYQQTPGQGLQFLFEYFSETQRNKGNFPGRFSGRQFSNSRSEMNVSTLELGDSALYLCASSLGSGANYGYTFGSGTRLTVV.